These T cell receptor beta chains were read from a single sample in a study of cytomegalovirus exposure and HLA in healthy donors. Assay used: immunoSEQ multiplex PCR; TCRdb lists only in-frame clones, some missing. The sample lists about 130,000 clones; around 78% were seen once. The sequenced material came from PBMCs. The receptors originated from a woman in her 50s in good health and CMV-seronegative. CDR3s include the opening cysteine and the closing phenylalanine or tryptophan. D genes are given only for firm matches. Rows may omit the clone size; those that give it use once, few, many or a size class.

clone_size j_call v_call d_call cdr3_nt cdr3_aa
. TRBJ1-1 TRBV18 TRBD1 TGTGCCAGCTCACCCAAGACAGGGACAAAAGCTTTCTTT CASSPKTGTKAFF
. TRBJ2-4 TRBV4-1 TRBD1 TGCGCCAGCAGACAAACGCCGGGACAGCTAGCCAAAAACATTCAGTACTTC CASRQTPGQLAKNIQYF
. TRBJ2-7 TRBV6-6 . TGTGCCAGCAGTTACGGGGCAGCCTACGAGCAGTACTTC CASSYGAAYEQYF
. TRBJ1-4 TRBV7-9 . TGTGCCAGCAGCTTACGGGGGGAAACTAATGAAAAACTGTTTTTT CASSLRGETNEKLFF
. TRBJ2-1 TRBV5-4 . TGTGCCAGCAGCTTGGTTGGGGGAGGAGAGCAGTTCTTC CASSLVGGGEQFF
. TRBJ2-2 TRBV28 TRBD1 TGTGCCAGCAGTTTGACAGGGGCGAACACCGGGGAGCTGTTTTTT CASSLTGANTGELFF
. TRBJ2-3 TRBV29-1 . TGCAGCGTTGACAACTACCGAGGAGATACGCAGTATTTT CSVDNYRGDTQYF
. TRBJ1-5 TRBV4-2 TRBD1 TGTGCCAGCAGCCAAGATACGGACAGGGCCTATCGAAGTGGCAATCAGCCCCAGCATTTT CASSQDTDRAYRSGNQPQHF
once TRBJ1-1 TRBV19 . TGTGCCAGTAGTATAGGTGACAGGATGAACACTGAAGCTTTCTTT CASSIGDRMNTEAFF
. TRBJ2-7 TRBV5-5 TRBD2 TGTGCCAGCAGCTTGGCCGGGGGGGAGTTTATCTACGAGCAGTACTTC CASSLAGGEFIYEQYF
. TRBJ1-2 TRBV27 TRBD1 TGTGCCAGCAGACTTACAGGGGCCCTTGGCTACACCTTC CASRLTGALGYTF
. TRBJ2-1 TRBV5-4 TRBD2 TGTGCCAGCAGCTTGGGCTCACTAGCGGGATTGAATGAGCAGTTCTTC CASSLGSLAGLNEQFF
. TRBJ2-5 TRBV5-1 TRBD2 TGCGCCAGCAGCCCCCCGGCTAGCGGGGGTGAGACCCAGTACTTC CASSPPASGGETQYF
. TRBJ1-1 TRBV18 TRBD1 TGTGCCAGCTTGCCCGGACAGGAGCTGAACACTGAAGCTTTCTTT CASLPGQELNTEAFF
. TRBJ2-3 TRBV7-3 TRBD2 TGTGCCAGCAGATCGGGCGGGAGAGGGGATACGCAGTATTTT CASRSGGRGDTQYF
. TRBJ2-5 TRBV2 TRBD2 TGTGCCAGCAGCCAGGATGGACTAGATCAAGAGACCCAGTACTTC CASSQDGLDQETQYF
. TRBJ1-4 TRBV28 . TGTGCCAGCAGTTTATTGACAGGCTTTCTCTCTGCAACTAATGAAAAACTGTTTTTT CASSLLTGFLSATNEKLFF
once TRBJ2-7 TRBV9 . TGTGCCAGCAGCGTCGGGGAGGCTCCCTACGAGCAGTACTTC CASSVGEAPYEQYF
. TRBJ2-2 TRBV19 . TGTGCCAGTACCCCGGGGTCTAGAAGGAACACCGGGGAGCTGTTTTTT CASTPGSRRNTGELFF
. TRBJ2-5 TRBV18 TRBD2 TGTGCCAGCTCACTAAGCGGGACTAGAGGAGAGACCCAGTACTTC CASSLSGTRGETQYF
. TRBJ2-5 TRBV19 TRBD2 TGTGCCAGTGGGGCTAGCGGACAAGAGACCCAGTACTTC CASGASGQETQYF
. TRBJ1-4 TRBV10-3 TRBD1 TGTGCCATCAGTGAGTCGGGACAGTTGGGGGAAAAACTGTTTTTT CAISESGQLGEKLFF
. TRBJ1-1 TRBV5-4 . TGTGCCAGCAGCTTCGACTGGAACACTGAAGCTTTCTTT CASSFDWNTEAFF
. TRBJ2-1 TRBV19 TRBD2 TGTGCCAGTAGTGCTCGACTAGCGGGAGGAAAGGGTGAGCAGTTCTTC CASSARLAGGKGEQFF
once TRBJ1-1 TRBV30 TRBD1 TGTGCCTGGAGTGTACCAGGGGGCGGGTACACTGAAGCTTTCTTT CAWSVPGGGYTEAFF
many TRBJ2-2 TRBV4-3 TRBD2 TGCGCCAGCAGCCAGGCGGGGCTAGCGGGAAACACCGGGGAGCTGTTTTTT CASSQAGLAGNTGELFF
. TRBJ1-1 TRBV5-6 . TGTGCCAGCAGCTTACAGGGAGACATGAACACTGAAGCTTTCTTT CASSLQGDMNTEAFF
. TRBJ2-1 TRBV4-1 . TGCGCCAGCAGCCAAGCTAGTGGACTGTGGCAGTTCTTC CASSQASGLWQFF
. TRBJ1-2 TRBV5-6 . TGTGCCAGCAGCTTGGCCGCGGGGGAAGGCTACACCTTC CASSLAAGEGYTF
. TRBJ2-7 TRBV27 . TGTGCCAGCAGTCATAACCAGGAGCAGTACTTC CASSHNQEQYF
. TRBJ2-5 TRBV19 . TGTGCCAGTAGTATCGAGAGGGGGAGGACCCAGTACTTC CASSIERGRTQYF
. TRBJ2-3 TRBV7-2 TRBD2 TGTGCCAGCAGCTTAATCGGAGCGGGGAGCGGAACAGATACGCAGTATTTT CASSLIGAGSGTDTQYF
. TRBJ1-2 TRBV4-3 . TGCGCCAGCAGCCGAGGGGGTGGCTACACCTTC CASSRGGGYTF
. TRBJ1-1 TRBV19 . TGTGCCAGTACCACGCACAGGGTCACTGAAGCTTTCTTT CASTTHRVTEAFF
. TRBJ1-2 TRBV7-3 . TGTGCCAGCAGCACAACTCCAGGGTATGGCTACACCTTC CASSTTPGYGYTF
. TRBJ1-1 TRBV19 . TGTGCCAGTAGCCGACAGTCTCTTAACACTGAAGCTTTCTTT CASSRQSLNTEAFF
. TRBJ2-3 TRBV6-5 . TGTGCCAGCATCGACCTTGGGGGGAGGCAAGATACGCAGTATTTT CASIDLGGRQDTQYF
. TRBJ1-2 TRBV29-1 . TGCAGCGCCCTAGTCGGTGGCTACACCTTC CSALVGGYTF
once TRBJ2-7 TRBV4-3 TRBD1 TGCGCCAGCAGCCAAGAAGGAGGGACAGGGTGGTACGAGCAGTACTTC CASSQEGGTGWYEQYF
. TRBJ2-5 TRBV4-3 . TGCGCCAGCAGCCAAGATAGAAGAGGAGGGGAGACCCAGTACTTC CASSQDRRGGETQYF
few TRBJ2-1 TRBV7-3 TRBD2 TGTGCCAGCAGCTTAAGACCCTGGACGGGGGGGAATGAGCAGTTCTTC CASSLRPWTGGNEQFF
. TRBJ1-2 TRBV18 . TGTGCCAGCTCACCAGGGGAGGGTAACTATGGCTACACCTTC CASSPGEGNYGYTF
. TRBJ1-1 TRBV6-1 TRBD1 TGTGCCGGAACCCTCTCCGCTGACAGGGGCACTGAAGCTTTCTTT CAGTLSADRGTEAFF
. TRBJ1-4 TRBV10-1 . TGCGCCAGCAGCCCTACTAATGAAAAACTGTTTTTT CASSPTNEKLFF
. TRBJ2-7 TRBV6-5 . TGTGCCAGCAGTTACGATCACAGCTCCTACGAGCAGTACTTC CASSYDHSSYEQYF
. TRBJ2-7 TRBV27 . TGTGCCAGCAGTTTTCTCTCCTACGAGCAGTACTTC CASSFLSYEQYF
few TRBJ2-1 TRBV5-1 TRBD2 TGCGCCAGCAGCCCGGGACTAGCGGATGGGGGGGAGCAGTTCTTC CASSPGLADGGEQFF
. TRBJ1-1 TRBV4-3 TRBD1 TGCGCCAGCAGCCAAGAGAGTGACCTCAGGGGGGCTTTCTTT CASSQESDLRGAFF
. TRBJ1-2 TRBV4-3 TRBD1 TGCGCCAGCAGACCCGGGACAGGGGACCTCTATGGCTACACCTTC CASRPGTGDLYGYTF
. TRBJ1-2 TRBV14 TRBD1 TGTGCCAGCAGCCCAGGACAGGGGGTAAATGGCTACACCTTC CASSPGQGVNGYTF
. TRBJ2-3 TRBV7-9 TRBD1 TGTGCCAGCAGCCCGGGACAGGGGGGACCCTATACGCAGTATTTT CASSPGQGGPYTQYF
once TRBJ1-4 TRBV15 . TGTGCCACCAAGAGGGTACGGGGGGAAAAACTGTTTTTT CATKRVRGEKLFF
. TRBJ2-1 TRBV19 . TGTGCCAGTACCCCCCTGGACTCCCGCCGGAACAATGAGCAGTTCTTC CASTPLDSRRNNEQFF
. TRBJ2-3 TRBV18 . TGTGCCAGCTGTGAGCTTCTCGGGACAGATACGCAGTATTTT CASCELLGTDTQYF
. TRBJ2-3 TRBV28 . TGTGCCAGCATTACATCCGGGGATACGCAGTATTTT CASITSGDTQYF
. TRBJ1-1 TRBV6-6 . TGTGCCAGCAGCGACGGGGGGAACACTGAAGCTTTCTTT CASSDGGNTEAFF
. TRBJ2-3 TRBV7-2 . TGTGCCAGCAGCCGTACCCCGGGACTCACAGATACGCAGTATTTT CASSRTPGLTDTQYF
. TRBJ1-2 TRBV6-6 . TGTGCCAGCAGTTACTCCGGCGTTAACAGCTATGGCTACACCTTC CASSYSGVNSYGYTF